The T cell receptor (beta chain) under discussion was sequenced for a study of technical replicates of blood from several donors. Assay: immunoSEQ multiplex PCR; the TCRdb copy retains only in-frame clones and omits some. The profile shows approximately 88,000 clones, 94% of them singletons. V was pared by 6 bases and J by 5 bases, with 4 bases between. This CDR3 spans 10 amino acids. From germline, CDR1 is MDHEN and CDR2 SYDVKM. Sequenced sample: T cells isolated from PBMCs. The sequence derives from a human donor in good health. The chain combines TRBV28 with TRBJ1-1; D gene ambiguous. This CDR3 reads CASRETEAFF. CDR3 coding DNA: TGTGCCAGCAGGGAGACTGAAGCTTTCTTT.